This is a list of T cell receptor beta chains from one sample in a study of shared clonotypes between healthy human individuals. The repertoire was sequenced with immunoSEQ multiplex PCR; TCRdb's copy has only in-frame clones and lacks some. The sample shows more than 550,000 clones, roughly 94% of them seen only once. The sequenced material came from naive CD8+ T cells sorted from blood. The source of these receptors is a man younger than 40 in good health. Both conserved end residues are part of each CDR3. Fields, in order: J gene, clone size, V gene, D gene, CDR3 protein, CDR3 DNA. A D gene is named only where the DNA matches it firmly. Clone sizes are given selectively: once, few, many, or a class where the clone is expanded.

TRBJ2-1 . TRBV19 . CASSPTKFSYNEQFF TGTGCCAGTAGTCCGACCAAATTCTCCTACAATGAGCAGTTCTTC
TRBJ2-1 . TRBV27 . CASSLLQGFYNEQFF TGTGCCAGCAGTTTGCTGCAGGGTTTCTACAATGAGCAGTTCTTC
TRBJ2-7 once TRBV7-2 . CASSLVTPSYEQYF TGTGCCAGCAGCTTAGTTACCCCGTCCTACGAGCAGTACTTC
TRBJ1-5 . TRBV7-9 . CASTRGNQPQHF TGTGCCAGCACGAGGGGCAATCAGCCCCAGCATTTT
TRBJ2-7 . TRBV7-2 TRBD2 CASSSWTSGSTYEQYF TGTGCCAGCAGCTCCTGGACTAGCGGGAGCACCTACGAGCAGTACTTC
TRBJ2-1 . TRBV5-5 . CASSWVIAYYNEQFF TGTGCCAGCAGCTGGGTAATAGCGTACTACAATGAGCAGTTCTTC
TRBJ2-3 once TRBV29-1 . CSVRHDIDRGTDTQYF TGCAGCGTCCGCCACGATATTGACCGGGGCACAGATACGCAGTATTTT
TRBJ2-3 . TRBV6-5 TRBD2 CASSSATSGSTDTQYF TGTGCCAGCAGTTCAGCCACTAGCGGGAGCACAGATACGCAGTATTTT
TRBJ2-1 . TRBV11-2 . CASSLGGGPYNEQFF TGTGCCAGCAGCTTAGGGGGGGGCCCCTACAATGAGCAGTTCTTC
TRBJ1-1 . TRBV5-1 . CASSPLDWVSTEAFF TGCGCCAGCAGCCCACTGGACTGGGTTAGCACTGAAGCTTTCTTT
TRBJ2-7 once TRBV10-3 . CAISEKGYEQYF TGTGCCATCAGTGAGAAAGGTTACGAGCAGTACTTC
TRBJ2-7 . TRBV6-1 . CASSLSTPYEQYF TGTGCCAGCAGTCTATCCACCCCATACGAGCAGTACTTC
TRBJ2-4 . TRBV27 . CASSPLRGNIQYF TGTGCCAGCAGTCCCTTAAGGGGAAACATTCAGTACTTC
TRBJ2-1 . TRBV7-6 TRBD2 CASSPGAGLAGFEQFF TGTGCCAGCAGCCCCGGGGCCGGACTAGCGGGATTTGAGCAGTTCTTC
TRBJ2-1 . TRBV14 TRBD2 CASSLFPETSDEQFF TGTGCCAGCAGCTTATTTCCCGAGACTAGCGATGAGCAGTTCTTC
TRBJ1-5 . TRBV4-1 . CASSQVTDNQPQHF TGCGCCAGCAGCCAAGTTACAGATAATCAGCCCCAGCATTTT
TRBJ1-5 . TRBV9 . CASSALGGPQHF TGTGCCAGCAGCGCCTTGGGGGGGCCCCAGCATTTT
TRBJ1-1 . TRBV29-1 . CSAPNTEAFF TGCAGCGCCCCCAACACTGAAGCTTTCTTT
TRBJ2-7 few TRBV9 . CASSVETGYEQYF TGTGCCAGCAGCGTAGAAACAGGCTACGAGCAGTACTTC
TRBJ2-7 few TRBV7-8 . CASSLEAGSYEQYF TGTGCCAGCAGCTTAGAGGCAGGGAGTTACGAGCAGTACTTC
TRBJ2-2 . TRBV4-2 . CASSQEFQGIPFAGELFF TGTGCCAGCAGCCAAGAGTTTCAGGGGATCCCGTTCGCCGGGGAGCTGTTTTTT
TRBJ1-1 . TRBV18 TRBD1 CASLTGTGKNTEAFF TGTGCCAGCTTAACCGGGACAGGGAAGAACACTGAAGCTTTCTTT
TRBJ2-7 . TRBV29-1 TRBD2 CSVTPSGRTDEQYF TGCAGCGTTACCCCTAGCGGGAGAACCGACGAGCAGTACTTC
TRBJ2-7 . TRBV27 . CASSLKITYEQYF TGTGCCAGCAGTTTAAAAATCACCTACGAGCAGTACTTC
TRBJ1-1 . TRBV15 . CATSREFDPNTEAFF TGTGCCACCAGCAGAGAATTCGACCCGAACACTGAAGCTTTCTTT
TRBJ2-7 once TRBV27 . CASSLTTTYEQYF TGTGCCAGCAGTTTGACTACCACCTACGAGCAGTACTTC
TRBJ1-4 . TRBV7-9 . CASSLSSTNEKLFF TGTGCCAGCAGCTTAAGCTCAACAAATGAAAAACTGTTTTTT
TRBJ2-7 . TRBV5-5 . CASSLFGSNYEQYF TGTGCCAGCAGCCTATTTGGGTCAAACTACGAGCAGTACTTC
TRBJ2-1 once TRBV10-3 TRBD2 CAISSGSDYNEQFF TGTGCCATCAGTAGCGGGAGCGACTACAATGAGCAGTTCTTC
TRBJ2-7 few TRBV6-1 TRBD2 CASRSSGALSYEQYF TGTGCCAGCAGGAGCAGCGGGGCACTCTCCTACGAGCAGTACTTC
TRBJ2-7 . TRBV7-7 . CASSPRSYEQYF TGTGCCAGCAGTCCGCGCTCCTACGAGCAGTACTTC
TRBJ2-1 . TRBV10-3 TRBD1 CAISQTGASYNEQFF TGTGCCATCAGCCAGACAGGGGCTTCCTACAATGAGCAGTTCTTC
TRBJ1-4 . TRBV30 . CAWSQDSGNEKLFF TGTGCCTGGAGTCAGGACAGCGGCAATGAAAAACTGTTTTTT
TRBJ2-7 . TRBV7-2 . CASSPVIEGPYEQYF TGTGCCAGCAGCCCCGTGATAGAGGGTCCCTACGAGCAGTACTTC
TRBJ2-7 . TRBV7-9 TRBD2 CASSSPTGGRAYEQYF TGTGCCAGCAGCTCCCCGACTGGCGGGAGGGCCTACGAGCAGTACTTC
TRBJ1-3 . TRBV28 . CGTAGGFGNTIYF TGTGGGACAGCCGGGGGCTTTGGAAACACCATATATTTT